These 32 T cell receptor beta chains were sequenced from one sample in a study of tumor and adjacent non-tumor tissue in lung cancer. No cell sorting was done before RNA was extracted from the tissue. More than 3 cm separated this lung sample from the edge of the tumor. Three rounds of nested PCR, following a modified ARM-PCR protocol, produced the TCRbeta library. Using its own MiXCR run on the multiplex PCR reads, TCRdb lists one record per CDR3 protein. The table includes about 110,000 distinct CDR3 sequences, under 65% detected once. The sequencing input was distant non-tumor lung tissue. Source of these receptors: a man aged 60-69 years with non-small cell lung cancer.

The chain joins TRBV28 to TRBJ2-5, with D unresolved. Germline CDR1 MDHEN, CDR2 SYDVKM. The CDR3 contains 16 residues. V was pared by 3 bases and J by 1 base, with 15 bases between. CDR3 nucleotide sequence: TGTGCCAGCAGTTTCACCCGGGCAGCTTTCCAAGAGACCCAGTACTTC. This encodes CASSFTRAAFQETQYF.

This clonotype has more than one count but fewer than ten. This could be a read error, since a much larger clone is one nucleotide away. The rearrangement uses TRBV14 and TRBJ1-2; D is perhaps TRBD1 (5 bases). This CDR3 spans 13 amino acids. Germline CDR1 SGHDN, CDR2 FVKESK. V was pared by 5 bases and J by 7 bases, with 14 bases between. CDR3 coding DNA: TGTGCCAGCAGCACTAAATCGGGGGGTGGCTACACCTTC. Translated: CASSTKSGGGYTF.

To note about this clonotype: Because it lacks the conserved phenylalanine or tryptophan at the end, this CDR3 is likely a read error. V and J are TRBV4-1 and TRBJ2-1; D is unclear. Germline CDR1 MGHRA, CDR2 YSYEKL. CDR3 length: 17 amino acids. Here the CDR3 reads CASGQVLDPRGYNEQFL. The CDR3 DNA reads TGCGCCAGCGGCCAAGTCCTCGACCCGAGAGGATACAATGAGCAGTTCTTA.

The chain carries TRBV27 and TRBJ2-1, with unresolved D. The V and J ends lost 8 bases and 1 base respectively, with 15 bases between them. The CDR3 contains 15 residues. Germline CDR1 MNHEY, CDR2 SMNVEV (reference sequence). CDR3 coding DNA: TGTGCCAGCCGAAATTCGGATCTTTCCTACAATGAGCAGTTCTTC. Residues: CASRNSDLSYNEQFF.

A remark on this clonotype: A much larger clone sits a single nucleotide away, making a read error possible. The CDR3 nucleotides are TGTGCCACCAGCCCACACCCATTGACTAGCGGGAGTTTAGATACGCAGTATTTT. It translates to CATSPHPLTSGSLDTQYF. This chain links TRBV7-8 with TRBJ2-3, with TRBD2 matching 12 bases. Per the germline V gene, CDR1 is SGHVS and CDR2 is FQNEAQ. The CDR3 sequence is 18 residues long. Drawing the rest from reference TRBV7-8 and TRBJ2-3, the complete variable domain is GAGVSQSPRYKVAKRGQDVALRCDPISGHVSLFWYQQALGQGPEFLTYFQNEAQLDKSGLPSDRFFAERPEGSVSTLKIQRTQQEDSAVYLCATSPHPLTSGSLDTQYFGPGTRLTVL.

As to this clonotype: One end of the junction is discordant with germline, which a read error may explain. The chain is built from TRBV6-2 or TRBV6-3 and TRBJ1-5; D perhaps matches TRBD2 (5 bases). The DNA end is a closer match to TRBJ2-3, so the J assignment may be wrong. The CDR3 covers 16 residues. Germline values: CDR1 MNHEY, CDR2 SVGEGT. CDR3: CASSYSGSEGASPQYF. In nucleotides, the CDR3 is TGTGCCAGTAGTTACTCAGGTTCAGAGGGTGCATCCCCCCAGTATTTT.

This clonotype came up many times. The chain has TRBV29-1 and TRBJ2-1; TRBD1 matches 7 bases. CDR3 size: 13 residues. CDR1 SQVTM and CDR2 ANQGSEA come from the germline V gene. The trim removed 7 bases at V and 4 bases at J, leaving 7 bases unmatched. In nucleotides, the CDR3 is TGCAGCGGGATGGGACAGACATACAATGAGCAGTTCTTC. It specifies CSGMGQTYNEQFF.

At least ten counts were recorded for this clonotype. J is TRBJ1-2 and V is TRBV6-2 or TRBV6-3; possible D gene TRBD1, 5 bases. The CDR3 has 13 residues. V lost 7 bases to trimming and J lost 7 bases, with 16 bases between them. Per the germline V gene, CDR1 is MNHEY and CDR2 is SVGEGT. CDR3 sequence reads: CASTDSGLFGYTF. In nucleotides, the CDR3 is TGTGCCAGCACCGACAGCGGCCTCTTTGGCTACACCTTC.

Notes on this clonotype: Germline and junction disagree at one end, which may indicate a read error. The chain employs TRBV28 and TRBJ1-1, with 7 bases identical to TRBD1. Looked up from germline, CDR1 is MDHEN and CDR2 is SYDVKM. CDR3 length: 17 amino acids. The CDR3 bases are TGTGCCAGCAGACTCAGGGGGACCACAGTTCCGAACACTGAAGCTTTATTT. The encoded protein is CASRLRGTTVPNTEALF.

In the case of this clonotype: The germline gene is not matched at one end of the junction; a read error may be the cause. The genes are TRBV6-1 and TRBJ1-5; D perhaps matches TRBD1 (5 bases). Germline lookup yields CDR1 MNHNS and CDR2 SASEGT. The CDR3 covers 14 residues. DNA for the CDR3: TGTGCCAGCTTTCCCGGACAAGCCAATCAGCCCCGGCATTTT. Its translation is CASFPGQANQPRHF.

The gene calls are TRBV4-1 and TRBJ1-1; D gene uncertain. This CDR3 contains 11 residues. Germline values: CDR1 MGHRA, CDR2 YSYEKL. The CDR3, as DNA: TGCATCAGTAGTCAAGGGACTGAAGCTTTCTTT. Residues: CISSQGTEAFF.

Concerning this clonotype itself: It is likely a read error, because the conserved phenylalanine at the end of the CDR3 is missing. The gene calls are TRBV29-1 and TRBJ2-1; 7 nucleotides match TRBD2. This CDR3 comprises 16 residues. Germline CDR1 is SQVTM and CDR2 is ANQGSEA. The V segment lost 2 bases and the J segment 6 bases; nucleotides outside the gene matches: 13. CDR3 residues: CSVEKNSAGIANEQFI. Written as DNA, the CDR3 is TGCAGCGTTGAAAAAAATTCAGCGGGAATAGCCAATGAGCAGTTCATC.

This clonotype was detected ten times or more. The chain joins TRBV6-2 or TRBV6-3 to TRBJ1-2; maybe TRBD1 (6 bases). V was clipped by 5 bases and J by 3 bases, with 16 bases between them. There are 15 residues in the CDR3. Germline values: CDR1 MNHEY, CDR2 SVGEGT. Here the CDR3 reads CASSVGQRTYYGYTF. Here the CDR3 DNA reads TGTGCCAGCAGTGTAGGACAGCGAACTTACTATGGCTACACCTTC.

The genes are TRBV29-1 and TRBJ2-3; D is uncertain. The DNA end favors TRBJ1-5, so the J call may be wrong. Germline assignment: CDR1 SQVTM and CDR2 ANQGSEA. CDR3 length: 17 amino acids. The CDR3 nucleotides are TGCAGCGTTGAAGCGAGCGGGAGGGCCGGCTTCACGGATACGCAGCATTTT. This sequence encodes CSVEASGRAGFTDTQHF.

About this clonotype: A much bigger clone sits one base away, suggesting this may be a read error. The J gene is TRBJ1-1, the V gene TRBV11-2; D is ambiguous. The CDR3 length is 12 residues. Germline lookup yields CDR1 SGHAT and CDR2 FQNNGV. Deletions cut 4 bases from V and 6 bases from J, with 9 bases between. The CDR3 coding sequence is TGTGCCAGCAGCTCTAAACATGCTGAAGCTTTCTTT. This encodes CASSSKHAEAFF. Together with reference TRBV11-2 and TRBJ1-1, the CDR3 gives the full variable domain: EAGVAQSPRYKIIEKRQSVAFWCNPISGHATLYWYQQILGQGPKLLIQFQNNGVVDDSQLPKDRFSAERLKGVDSTLKIQPAKLEDSAVYLCASSSKHAEAFFGQGTRLTVV.

Many counts were recorded for this clonotype. This chain connects TRBV4-3 to TRBJ2-5, with TRBD2 as a possible D gene (5 bases). From germline, CDR1 is LGHNA and CDR2 YSLEER. There are 13 residues in the CDR3. Trimming took 1 base from V and 5 from J, leaving 8 bases between them. The CDR3 sequence: CASSQGRAETQYF. The DNA of the CDR3 is TGCGCCAGCAGCCAAGGGCGGGCGGAGACCCAGTACTTC.

CDR3 residues: CSARGATGTGYSADTQYF. Here the CDR3 DNA reads TGCAGTGCTAGGGGAGCTACGGGGACAGGATATAGCGCAGATACGCAGTATTTT. This rearrangement joins TRBV20-1 to TRBJ2-3; TRBD1 matches 8 bases. From germline, CDR1 is DFQATT and CDR2 SNEGSKA (reference sequence). The CDR3 extends over 18 amino acids. V dropped 3 bases and J dropped 4; count of bases not matched to a gene: 18.

V usage is TRBV4-3 and J usage is TRBJ2-3; D not certain. CDR3 length: 13 amino acids. Germline V gene sequence: CDR1 LGHNA, CDR2 YSLEER. The V end was cut by 2 bases, the J end by 14 bases, with 17 bases between. DNA of the CDR3: TGCGCCAGCAGCCAAATGGGCACAGATACACGGTATTTT. This sequence encodes CASSQMGTDTRYF.

As concerns this clonotype: This may stem from a read error, because a much larger clone lies one nucleotide away. The gene calls are TRBV5-4 and TRBJ1-1; tentatively, D is TRBD1 (5 bases). Germline V gene lookup returns CDR1 SGHNT and CDR2 YYREEE (reference sequence). The CDR3 spans 16 residues. CDR3 sequence reads: CASRLAPGRRDTEAFF. The CDR3 coding sequence is TGTGCCAGCCGCTTGGCTCCGGGACGGAGGGACACTGAAGCTTTCTTT.

Details on this clonotype: One base away lies a much larger clone, so this may be a sequencing read error. This sequence joins TRBV10-1 and TRBJ1-5; 7 bases align to TRBD1. The CDR3 sequence is 13 residues long. From germline, CDR1 is WNHNN and CDR2 SYGVQD (reference sequence). The CDR3 reads CASSVTGNQLQHF. The CDR3 region has the DNA TGCGCCAGCAGTGTGACAGGGAATCAGCTCCAGCATTTT.

This clonotype was detected many times. V is TRBV7-9 and J is TRBJ1-5, with 12 bases that match TRBD1. Germline V lookup: CDR1 SEHNR, CDR2 FQNEAQ (reference sequence). V dropped 4 bases and J dropped 3; count of bases not matched to a gene: 1. This CDR3 has 15 amino acids. The CDR3 loop reads CASSSGQGANQPQHF. The CDR3 DNA follows: TGTGCCAGCAGCTCGGGACAGGGGGCCAATCAGCCCCAGCATTTT.

This clonotype was found many times. The chain carries TRBV30 and TRBJ1-6, with D uncertain. CDR1 GTSNPN and CDR2 SVGIG come from the germline V gene (reference sequence). CDR3 length: 12 amino acids. The V end was cut by 1 base, the J end by 6 bases, with 4 bases between. CDR3 in DNA: TGTGCCTGGAGTGGGAGTAATTCACCCCTCCACTTT. Translation gives CAWSGSNSPLHF.

Notes on this clonotype: One end of the junction is discordant with germline, which a read error may explain. The V gene is TRBV11-3, the J gene TRBJ2-1, with 7 bases identical to TRBD2. Germline assignment: CDR1 SGHNT and CDR2 YENEEA. This CDR3 spans 14 amino acids. The CDR3 loop is CVSSRLVGGLEQFF. The CDR3 nucleotides are TGTGTCAGCAGCCGCCTAGTGGGAGGGCTTGAGCAGTTCTTC.

Comment on this clonotype: A junction boundary mismatches the germline segment, possibly from a read error. The chain carries TRBV4-1 and TRBJ2-1, with D perhaps matching TRBD2 (6 bases). The CDR3 runs 13 residues. The germline CDR1 and CDR2 sequences are MGHRA and YSYEKL. The CDR3 DNA sequence: TGCGCCAACAGCTCCGTTAGCGGAGGAAGGTGGTTCTTC. Protein product: CANSSVSGGRWFF.

This clonotype was observed many times. Germline and junction disagree at one end, which may indicate a read error. DNA of the CDR3: TGTGCCAGCAGATTCAGGGGCAACCAGCCCCAGCATTTT. It translates to CASRFRGNQPQHF. The chain combines TRBV12-3 or TRBV12-4 with TRBJ1-5; D is perhaps TRBD1 (6 bases). The CDR3 loop spans 13 amino acids.

Of note for this clonotype: Likely a read error: the CDR3 ends without its conserved phenylalanine or tryptophan. The J gene is TRBJ2-1, the V gene TRBV5-6, with D maybe TRBD2 (5 bases). Germline-derived CDR1 and CDR2 are SGHDT and YYEEEE. There are 17 residues in the CDR3. The V gene lost 2 bases and the J gene lost 4 bases, with 19 bases spanning the gap. In DNA, the CDR3 is TGTGCCAGCAGCTTCTTAGGACTTGCGAGCTCATACAATGAGCAGTTCATC. This sequence encodes CASSFLGLASSYNEQFI.

As regards this clonotype: Given a much more abundant clone one base away, this may be a read error. The CDR3 carries no conserved terminal phenylalanine or tryptophan, so it likely arises from a read error. The CDR3 spells CASSMGLAPSYEQYY. The DNA for the CDR3 is TGTGCCAGCAGCATGGGACTAGCGCCTTCCTACGAGCAGTACTAC. This sequence joins TRBV5-5 and TRBJ2-7; 10 bases map to TRBD2. V was clipped by 4 bases and J by 1 base; unmatched bases: 5. In germline, CDR1 is SGHKS, CDR2 YYEKEE (reference sequence). The CDR3 sequence is 15 residues long.

The chain has TRBV29-1 and TRBJ2-1, with D unclear. The V gene lost 4 bases and the J gene lost 0 bases, with 13 bases spanning the gap. In germline, CDR1 is SQVTM, CDR2 ANQGSEA. The CDR3 runs to 15 residues. As DNA, the CDR3 is TGCAGCGTTGGAGGTAAACATTGCTCCTACAATGAGCAGTTCTTC. It specifies CSVGGKHCSYNEQFF.

The chain links TRBV4-3 to TRBJ2-2; TRBD2 matches at 12 bases. The CDR3 has 16 amino acids. Losses at the gene ends were 9 bases for V and 6 bases for J; bases not matched to a gene: 11. Germline V gene data show CDR1 as LGHNA and CDR2 as YSLEER. CDR3 bases: TGCGCCAGAAAGGGACTAGCGGGTTATTACGCCGGGGAGCTGTTTTTT. Protein sequence: CARKGLAGYYAGELFF.

This clonotype was detected a few times. This sequence may be a read error, since a much larger clone differs from it by one base. The chain uses TRBV12-3 or TRBV12-4 and TRBJ1-1; D unresolved. The ends were cut back, 8 bases at V and 7 bases at J, with 17 bases in the middle. This CDR3 has 13 amino acids. DNA for the CDR3: TGTGCCAGCCGGAAGGGCGAGGGCAGTGAAGCTTTCTTT. It specifies CASRKGEGSEAFF.

A remark on this clonotype: A single base separates this from a much larger clone, so it may be a read error. This chain joins TRBV6-5 and TRBJ2-5; tentative D call: TRBD1 (5 bases). Germline CDR1 is MNHEY and CDR2 is SVGAGI. This CDR3 spans 12 amino acids. This CDR3 reads CATRQTQEAQYF. As DNA, the CDR3 is TGTGCCACCCGACAGACCCAAGAGGCCCAGTACTTC.

Points on this clonotype: The junction departs from the called germline gene at one end, perhaps through a read error. The rearrangement links TRBV4-1 to TRBJ1-6; TRBD1 matches at 11 bases. The CDR3 sequence is 18 residues long. Looked up from germline, CDR1 is MGHRA and CDR2 is YSYEKL. CDR3 amino acids: CASNPPVGDRGVNSPLYF. The CDR3 DNA reads TGCGCCAGCAACCCCCCGGTCGGGGACAGGGGGGTTAATTCACCCCTCTACTTT.